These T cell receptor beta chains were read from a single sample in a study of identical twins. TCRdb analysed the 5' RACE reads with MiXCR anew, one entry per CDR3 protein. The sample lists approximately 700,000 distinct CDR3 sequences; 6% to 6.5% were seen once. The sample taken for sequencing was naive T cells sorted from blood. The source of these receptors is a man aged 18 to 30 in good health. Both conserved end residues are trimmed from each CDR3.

cdr3_aa: SVGGRGDEQF; v_call: TRBV29-1; j_call: TRBJ2-1
cdr3_aa: ATSDQGLAGSSEQF; v_call: TRBV24-1; j_call: TRBJ2-1
cdr3_aa: ASSPDRDNQPQH; v_call: TRBV5-5; j_call: TRBJ1-5
cdr3_aa: ASKRDRDEKLF; v_call: TRBV12-3/TRBV12-4; j_call: TRBJ1-4
cdr3_aa: ASSDRGSKSPLH; v_call: TRBV6-1; j_call: TRBJ1-6
cdr3_aa: ASSLSPEAF; v_call: TRBV12-3/TRBV12-4; j_call: TRBJ1-1
cdr3_aa: SVGPYLNTEAF; v_call: TRBV29-1; j_call: TRBJ1-1
cdr3_aa: ASSLSGANNEQF; v_call: TRBV5-1; j_call: TRBJ2-1
cdr3_aa: ASSPRQSSTDTQY; v_call: TRBV18; j_call: TRBJ2-3
cdr3_aa: SARGLAGGLGEETQY; v_call: TRBV20-1; j_call: TRBJ2-5
cdr3_aa: ASNPDGSYEQY; v_call: TRBV28; j_call: TRBJ2-7
cdr3_aa: ASIQGTSGRAGETQY; v_call: TRBV10-2; j_call: TRBJ2-5